These 20 T cell receptor beta chains were sequenced from one sample in a study of cytomegalovirus exposure and HLA in healthy donors. TCRdb's table, derived via immunoSEQ multiplex PCR, lists solely in-frame clones and lacks some. The sample carries some 250,000 clones, 80% to 95% recorded once. Source material: PBMCs. The source of these receptors is a woman aged 25 to 39 in good health and CMV-seronegative.

This chain connects TRBV29-1 to TRBJ2-2; 7 bases map to TRBD2. The ends lost 0 bases at V and 5 bases at J; junction bases unmatched: 6. This CDR3 contains 15 residues. The germline CDR1 and CDR2 sequences are SQVTM and ANQGSEA. The CDR3 nucleotides read TGCAGCGTTGAAGATGGCGGGAGAGGAACCGGGGAGCTGTTTTTT. Translated: CSVEDGGRGTGELFF.

The chain joins TRBV5-4 to TRBJ2-7; 9 nucleotides agree with TRBD1. CDR1 and CDR2 (germline): SGHNT, YYREEE (reference sequence). Losses at the gene ends were 4 bases for V and 3 bases for J; bases not matched to a gene: 5. The CDR3 consists of 14 residues. This CDR3 reads CASSAGTGSYEQYF. For the CDR3, the DNA is TGTGCCAGCAGCGCAGGGACAGGGAGCTACGAGCAGTACTTC.

The chain joins TRBV6-6 to TRBJ2-1; no firm D call. Germline CDR1 is MNHNY and CDR2 is SVGAGI (reference sequence). The CDR3 is 12 residues long. Trimming removed 0 bases at V and 8 bases at J, with 5 bases between. CDR3 region: CASSYSMDEQFF. DNA of the CDR3: TGTGCCAGCAGTTACTCCATGGATGAGCAGTTCTTC.

The gene calls are TRBV10-3 and TRBJ2-7; D not resolved. The V and J ends lost 7 bases and 7 bases respectively, with 14 bases between them. CDR1 is ENHRY, CDR2 SYGVKD, per germline. The CDR3 covers 12 residues. The CDR3 sequence is CAITNSLGEQYF. CDR3 in DNA: TGTGCCATCACGAACAGTCTCGGGGAGCAGTACTTC.

CDR3 region: CAWSDGTVWVEQYF. In nucleotides, the CDR3 is TGTGCCTGGAGTGATGGGACAGTTTGGGTCGAGCAGTACTTC. The J gene is TRBJ2-7, the V gene TRBV30; 7 bases map to TRBD1. The trim removed 1 base at V and 6 bases at J, leaving 9 bases unmatched. The CDR3 consists of 14 residues. The V gene's germline CDR1 is GTSNPN and CDR2 SVGIG (reference sequence).

The rearrangement uses TRBV6-1 and TRBJ2-7; D gene ambiguous. CDR1 is MNHNS, CDR2 SASEGT, per germline. The CDR3 is 14 amino acids. V gave up 2 bases and J gave up 6 bases, with 14 bases separating them. The CDR3 protein is CASSEIMRAVEQYF. CDR3 DNA: TGTGCCAGCAGTGAAATCATGAGAGCCGTCGAGCAGTACTTC.

This chain connects TRBV4-2 to TRBJ1-3; D is undetermined. The germline gives CDR1 LGHNA, CDR2 YNFKEQ. V gave up 0 bases and J gave up 0 bases, with 9 bases separating them. This CDR3 is built from 16 residues. CDR3 sequence (DNA): TGTGCCAGCAGCCAAGACGGGTCGAGCTCTGGAAACACCATATATTTT. Translating gives CASSQDGSSSGNTIYF.

The rearrangement links TRBV7-3 to TRBJ1-1, with TRBD1 as a possible D gene (5 bases). This CDR3 is 13 amino acids long. V shed 0 bases and J shed 4 bases, with 6 bases lying between them. Germline V gene sequence: CDR1 SGHTA, CDR2 FQGTGA. CDR3 residues: CASSLTQGTEAFF. The CDR3 nucleotides read TGTGCCAGCAGCTTAACTCAGGGCACTGAAGCTTTCTTT.

The chain is built from TRBV11-1 and TRBJ2-7; 8 positions match TRBD2. V lost 1 base, J lost 2 bases, and 4 bases stayed unmatched. This CDR3 is 15 amino acids long. Germline V gene lookup returns CDR1 SGHAT and CDR2 FQDESV (reference sequence). The CDR3 spells CASSLGAGGTYEQYF. The DNA for the CDR3 is TGTGCCAGCAGCTTAGGGGCGGGAGGAACCTACGAGCAGTACTTC.

In the case of this clone: The same CDR3 can be traced to other DNA sequences in this sample. The gene calls are TRBV7-3 and TRBJ2-2; D not resolved. Between the trimmed V and J ends, which lost 3 bases and 5 bases, there was a span of 7 bases. This CDR3 has 13 amino acids. Germline CDR1 reads SGHTA; CDR2 reads FQGTGA. CDR3 in amino acids: CASSFSSTGELFF. CDR3 bases: TGTGCCAGCAGCTTTAGTTCGACCGGGGAGCTGTTTTTT. The variable domain in full, with the rest retrieved from reference TRBV7-3 and TRBJ2-2, is GAGVSQTPSNKVTEKGKYVELRCDPISGHTALYWYRQSLGQGPEFLIYFQGTGAADDSGLPNDRFFAVRPEGSVSTLKIQRTERGDSAVYLCASSFSSTGELFFGEGSRLTVL.

The chain combines TRBV4-1 with TRBJ2-7; TRBD2 aligns across 12 bases. There are 18 residues in the CDR3. The V and J ends lost 1 base and 1 base, in that order; junction bases with no gene match: 8. Germline V CDR1 and CDR2: MGHRA, YSYEKL. The CDR3: CASSQVLAGGPGSYEQYF. CDR3 DNA: TGCGCCAGCAGCCAAGTACTAGCGGGAGGCCCCGGTTCCTACGAGCAGTACTTC.

The V gene is TRBV29-1, the J gene TRBJ2-3; D unresolved. The germline CDR1 and CDR2 sequences are SQVTM and ANQGSEA. This CDR3 is built from 10 residues. V lost 4 bases and J lost 6, with 5 bases in between. The CDR3 is CSVATDTQYF. The CDR3 coding sequence is TGCAGCGTTGCCACGGATACGCAGTATTTT.

This clone was seen once. V gene TRBV19 combines with J gene TRBJ2-1; 10 nucleotides line up with TRBD2. J was trimmed by 7 bases and V by 4 bases; bases with no gene match: 4. In germline, CDR1 is LNHDA, CDR2 SQIVND (reference sequence). This CDR3 has 14 residues. The CDR3 reads CASSTTSGKNEQFF. CDR3 coding DNA: TGTGCCAGTAGTACTACTAGCGGGAAAAATGAGCAGTTCTTC.

This chain links TRBV10-3 with TRBJ2-3; 8 bases line up with TRBD2. This CDR3 is built from 14 residues. Germline loops: CDR1 ENHRY, CDR2 SYGVKD. J lost 4 bases, V lost 10 bases, and 10 bases had no gene match. CDR3 amino acids: CASGQRELSDTQYF. The CDR3 DNA reads as TGTGCCAGTGGCCAGCGGGAGCTGTCAGATACGCAGTATTTT.

The table lists this clone with a few counts. The rearrangement links TRBV28 to TRBJ2-7, with no clear D. The V end lost 7 bases, the J end lost 5 bases, and 15 bases lay between the germline ends. Germline-derived CDR1 and CDR2 are MDHEN and SYDVKM. The CDR3 contains 13 residues. CDR3 nucleotide sequence: TGTGCCAGCACCGGAAACCCGGGCGACGAGCAGTACTTC. Protein: CASTGNPGDEQYF.

The rearrangement links TRBV5-1 to TRBJ2-3; D not certain. Germline CDR1 and CDR2: SGHRS and YFSETQ. The CDR3 spans 13 residues. The ends were cut back, 4 bases at V and 2 bases at J, with 8 bases in the middle. CDR3 in amino acids: CASSRVVTDTQYF. For the CDR3, the DNA is TGCGCCAGCAGCCGTGTGGTCACAGATACGCAGTATTTT. The full variable domain, completed using reference TRBV5-1 and TRBJ2-3, is KAGVTQTPRYLIKTRGQQVTLSCSPISGHRSVSWYQQTPGQGLQFLFEYFSETQRNKGNFPGRFSGRQFSNSRSEMNVSTLELGDSALYLCASSRVVTDTQYFGPGTRLTVL.

This chain connects TRBV4-2 to TRBJ2-7; TRBD2 agrees at 9 bases. J gave up 5 bases and V 2 bases, and 10 bases lay outside the gene matches. The germline V gene encodes CDR1 LGHNA and CDR2 YNFKEQ. CDR3 size: 16 residues. DNA of the CDR3: TGTGCCAGCAGCCAATCCTCTAGCGGGGATGGCCACGAGCAGTACTTC. Residues: CASSQSSSGDGHEQYF.

As concerns this clone: The same CDR3 is also encoded by other DNA sequences in this sample. The chain's CDR3 is CASSVGGGTYEQYF. In nucleotides, the CDR3 is TGTGCCAGCAGCGTCGGCGGGGGGACCTACGAGCAGTACTTC. This chain connects TRBV9 to TRBJ2-7; 8 nucleotides agree with TRBD2. With V trimmed by 2 bases and J by 2 bases, 3 bases remained unmatched. Germline-derived CDR1 and CDR2 are SGDLS and YYNGEE. The CDR3 is made up of 14 amino acids.

This chain uses TRBV28 with TRBJ2-1, with D uncertain. The CDR3 totals 11 residues. With 5 bases removed from V and 9 bases from J, the gap between germline ends came to 8 bases. In germline, CDR1 is MDHEN, CDR2 SYDVKM. CDR3 residues: CASSRGAEQFF. The CDR3, as DNA: TGTGCCAGCAGTCGTGGAGCTGAGCAGTTCTTC.

The chain joins TRBV6-6 to TRBJ2-5, with 14 bases that match TRBD2. With V trimmed by 2 bases and J by 3 bases, 2 bases remained unmatched. The CDR3 sequence is 16 residues long. CDR1 and CDR2 (germline): MNHNY, SVGAGI (reference sequence). In DNA form, the CDR3 reads TGTGCCAGCAGTTACCTGGGACTAGCGGGAGAAGAGACCCAGTACTTC. As protein: CASSYLGLAGEETQYF.